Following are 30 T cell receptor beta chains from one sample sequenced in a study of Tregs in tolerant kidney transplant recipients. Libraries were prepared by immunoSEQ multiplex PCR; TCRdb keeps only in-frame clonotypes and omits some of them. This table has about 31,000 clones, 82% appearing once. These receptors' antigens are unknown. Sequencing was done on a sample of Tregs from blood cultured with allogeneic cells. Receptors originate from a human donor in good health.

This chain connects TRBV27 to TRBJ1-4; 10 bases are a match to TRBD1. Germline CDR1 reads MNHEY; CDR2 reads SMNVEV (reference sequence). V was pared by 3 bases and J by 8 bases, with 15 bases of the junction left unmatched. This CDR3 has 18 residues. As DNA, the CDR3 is TGTGCCAGCAGTTTCTCTGGGACAGGGGCAGGGGTGAGGGAAAAACTGTTTTTT. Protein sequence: CASSFSGTGAGVREKLFF.

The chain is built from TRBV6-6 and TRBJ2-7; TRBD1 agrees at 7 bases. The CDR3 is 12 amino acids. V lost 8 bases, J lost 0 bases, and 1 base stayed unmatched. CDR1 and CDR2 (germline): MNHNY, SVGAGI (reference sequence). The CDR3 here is CASGDSSYEQYF. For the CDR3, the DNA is TGTGCCAGCGGGGACAGCTCCTACGAGCAGTACTTC.

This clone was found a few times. The DNA for the CDR3 is TGTGCCAGCAGTTTAGCGGGACGTGTAGGCAAAAACATTCAGTACTTC. Its protein product is CASSLAGRVGKNIQYF. The gene calls are TRBV5-4 and TRBJ2-4; 8 nucleotides agree with TRBD2. The V gene's germline CDR1 is SGHNT and CDR2 YYREEE (reference sequence). The CDR3 is made up of 16 amino acids. J gave up 3 bases and V 5 bases, and 10 bases lay outside the gene matches.

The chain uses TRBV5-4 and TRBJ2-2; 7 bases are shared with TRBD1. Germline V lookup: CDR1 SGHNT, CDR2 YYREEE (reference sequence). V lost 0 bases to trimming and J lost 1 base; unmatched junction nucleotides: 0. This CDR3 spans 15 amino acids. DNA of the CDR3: TGTGCCAGCAGCTTGGGACAGGGGAACACCGGGGAGCTGTTTTTT. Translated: CASSLGQGNTGELFF.

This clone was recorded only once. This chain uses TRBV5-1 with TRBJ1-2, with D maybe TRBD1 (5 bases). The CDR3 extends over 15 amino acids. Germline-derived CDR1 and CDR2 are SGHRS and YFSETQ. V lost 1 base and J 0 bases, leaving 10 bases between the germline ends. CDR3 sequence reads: CASSLIGEANYGYTF. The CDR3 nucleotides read TGCGCCAGCAGCTTGATAGGGGAGGCTAACTATGGCTACACCTTC.

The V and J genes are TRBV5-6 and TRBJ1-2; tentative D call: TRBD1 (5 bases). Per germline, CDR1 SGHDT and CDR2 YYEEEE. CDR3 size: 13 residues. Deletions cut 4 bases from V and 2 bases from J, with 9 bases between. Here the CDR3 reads CASSDRPNYGYTF. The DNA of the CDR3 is TGTGCCAGCAGCGACAGACCCAACTATGGCTACACCTTC. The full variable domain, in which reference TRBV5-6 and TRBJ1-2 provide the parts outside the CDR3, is DAGVTQSPTHLIKTRGQQVTLRCSPKSGHDTVSWYQQALGQGPQFIFQYYEEEERQRGNFPDRFSGHQFPNYSSELNVNALLLGDSALYLCASSDRPNYGYTFGSGTRLTVV.

The CDR3 is CASSVDIVGRGQYF. The CDR3 DNA reads as TGTGCCAGCAGCGTAGATATAGTCGGGAGAGGGCAGTATTTT. This rearrangement joins TRBV9 to TRBJ2-3; tentative D call: TRBD2 (6 bases). Germline loops: CDR1 SGDLS, CDR2 YYNGEE. The CDR3 has 14 amino acids. V gave up 0 bases and J gave up 11 bases, with 16 bases separating them.

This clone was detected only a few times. For the CDR3, the DNA is TGTGCCAGCAGTTTAGGCCACCTCCCCTACGAGCAGTACTTC. It yields the protein CASSLGHLPYEQYF. This chain joins TRBV28 and TRBJ2-7; no clear D. The V end lost 2 bases, the J end lost 2 bases, and 10 bases lay between the germline ends. Germline V CDR1 and CDR2: MDHEN, SYDVKM. The CDR3 runs 14 residues.

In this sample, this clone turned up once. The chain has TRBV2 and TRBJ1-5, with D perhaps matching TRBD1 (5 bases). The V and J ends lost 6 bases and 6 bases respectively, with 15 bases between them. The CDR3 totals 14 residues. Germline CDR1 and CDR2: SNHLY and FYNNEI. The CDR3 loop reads CASSSGTKGQPQHF. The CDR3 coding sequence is TGTGCCAGCAGCTCCGGGACTAAAGGTCAGCCCCAGCATTTT.

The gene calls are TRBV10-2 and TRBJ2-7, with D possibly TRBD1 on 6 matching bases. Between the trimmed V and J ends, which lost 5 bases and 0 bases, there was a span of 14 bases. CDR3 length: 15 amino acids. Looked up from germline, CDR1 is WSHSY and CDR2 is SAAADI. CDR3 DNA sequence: TGCGCCAGCAGTCATGGACAGTTAAGCTCCTACGAGCAGTACTTC. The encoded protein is CASSHGQLSSYEQYF.

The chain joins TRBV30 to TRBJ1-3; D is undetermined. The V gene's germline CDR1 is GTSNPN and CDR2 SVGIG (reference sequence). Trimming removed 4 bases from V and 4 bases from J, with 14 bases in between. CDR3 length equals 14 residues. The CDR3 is CAWKIVRSGNTIYF. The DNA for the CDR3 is TGTGCCTGGAAGATTGTGCGTTCCGGAAACACCATATATTTT.

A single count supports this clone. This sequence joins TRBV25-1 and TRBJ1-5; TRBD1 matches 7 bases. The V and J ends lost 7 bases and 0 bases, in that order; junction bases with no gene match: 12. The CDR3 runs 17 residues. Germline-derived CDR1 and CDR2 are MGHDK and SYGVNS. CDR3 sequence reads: CASTSHRDSYSNQPQHF. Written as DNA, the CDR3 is TGTGCCAGCACTTCTCATCGGGACAGCTATAGCAATCAGCCCCAGCATTTT.

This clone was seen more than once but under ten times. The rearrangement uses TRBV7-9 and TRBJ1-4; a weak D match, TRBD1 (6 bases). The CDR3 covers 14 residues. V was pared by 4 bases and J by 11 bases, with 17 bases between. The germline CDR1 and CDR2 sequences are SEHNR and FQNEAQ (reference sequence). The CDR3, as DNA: TGTGCCAGCAGCTGGGGAGGCGACGGGGGCAAACTGTTTTTT. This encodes CASSWGGDGGKLFF.

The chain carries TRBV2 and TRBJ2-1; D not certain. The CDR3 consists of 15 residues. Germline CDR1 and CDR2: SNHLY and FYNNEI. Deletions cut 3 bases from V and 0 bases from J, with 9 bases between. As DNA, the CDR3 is TGTGCCAGCAGTGAGGGATGGAGCTCCTACAATGAGCAGTTCTTC. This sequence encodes CASSEGWSSYNEQFF. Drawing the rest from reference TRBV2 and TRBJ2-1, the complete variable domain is EPEVTQTPSHQVTQMGQEVILRCVPISNHLYFYWYRQILGQKVEFLVSFYNNEISEKSEIFDDQFSVERPDGSNFTLKIRSTKLEDSAMYFCASSEGWSSYNEQFFGPGTRLTVL.

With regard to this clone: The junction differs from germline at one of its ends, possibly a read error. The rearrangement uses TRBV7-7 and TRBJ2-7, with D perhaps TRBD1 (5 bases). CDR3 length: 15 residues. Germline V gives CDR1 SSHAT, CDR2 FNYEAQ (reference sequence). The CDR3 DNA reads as TGTGCTAGCAGCTTAGCTTCTCGACAGAGCTACGAGCAGTACTTC. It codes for CASSLASRQSYEQYF.

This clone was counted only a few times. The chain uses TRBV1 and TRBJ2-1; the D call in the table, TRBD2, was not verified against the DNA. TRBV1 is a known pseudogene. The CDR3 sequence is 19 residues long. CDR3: CTSSPRGLAGGPNYNEQFF. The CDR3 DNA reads TGCACCAGCAGCCCCAGGGGGCTAGCGGGGGGCCCTAATTACAATGAGCAGTTCTTC.

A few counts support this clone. CDR3 bases: TGTGCCAGCAGCCCGAAAGCGCTGAGCCATGGCTACACCTTC. Translated: CASSPKALSHGYTF. This chain links TRBV11-2 with TRBJ1-2; D is undetermined. The CDR3 covers 14 residues. Trimming shortened V by 5 bases and J by 6 bases, and 16 bases separated the two germline ends. CDR1 is SGHAT, CDR2 FQNNGV, per germline.

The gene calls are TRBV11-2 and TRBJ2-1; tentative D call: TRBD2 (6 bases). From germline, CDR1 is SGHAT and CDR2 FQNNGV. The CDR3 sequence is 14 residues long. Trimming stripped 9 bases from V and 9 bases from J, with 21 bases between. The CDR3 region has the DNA TGTGCCAGTATCCGGGACTGGGGAGTCGGTGAGCAGTTCTTC. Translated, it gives CASIRDWGVGEQFF.

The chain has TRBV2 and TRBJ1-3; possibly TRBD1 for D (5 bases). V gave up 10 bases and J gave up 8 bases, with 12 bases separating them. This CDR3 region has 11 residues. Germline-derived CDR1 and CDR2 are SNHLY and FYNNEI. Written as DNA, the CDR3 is TGTGCCACCCAGGGAAGGTACACCATATATTTT. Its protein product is CATQGRYTIYF.

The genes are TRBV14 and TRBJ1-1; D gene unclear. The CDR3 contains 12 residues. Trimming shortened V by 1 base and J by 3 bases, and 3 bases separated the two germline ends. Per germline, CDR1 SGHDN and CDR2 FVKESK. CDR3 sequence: CASSQAYTEAFF. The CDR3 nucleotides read TGTGCCAGCAGCCAAGCCTACACTGAAGCTTTCTTT.

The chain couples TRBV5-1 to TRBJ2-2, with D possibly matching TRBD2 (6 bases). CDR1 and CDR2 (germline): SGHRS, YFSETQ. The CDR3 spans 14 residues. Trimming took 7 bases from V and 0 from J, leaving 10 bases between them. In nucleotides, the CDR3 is TGCGCCAGCGGAGCGGGCGCGAACACCGGGGAGCTGTTTTTT. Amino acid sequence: CASGAGANTGELFF.

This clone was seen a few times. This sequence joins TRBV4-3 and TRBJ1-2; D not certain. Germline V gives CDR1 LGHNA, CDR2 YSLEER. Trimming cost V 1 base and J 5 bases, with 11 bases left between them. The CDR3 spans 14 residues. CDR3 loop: CASSQVVDSYGYTF. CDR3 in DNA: TGCGCCAGCAGCCAAGTGGTGGACTCATATGGCTACACCTTC.

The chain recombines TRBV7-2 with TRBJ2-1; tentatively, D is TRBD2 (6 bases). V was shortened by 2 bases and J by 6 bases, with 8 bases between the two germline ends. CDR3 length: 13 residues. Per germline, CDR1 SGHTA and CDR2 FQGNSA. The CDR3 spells CASSLLRGNEQFF. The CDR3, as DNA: TGTGCCAGCAGCTTATTGCGGGGCAATGAGCAGTTCTTC.

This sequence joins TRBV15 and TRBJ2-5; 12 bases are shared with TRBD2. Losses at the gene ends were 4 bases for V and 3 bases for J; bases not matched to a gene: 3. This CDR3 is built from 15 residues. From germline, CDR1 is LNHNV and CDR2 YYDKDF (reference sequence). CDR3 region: CATSKRLAGEETQYF. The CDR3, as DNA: TGTGCCACCAGCAAGAGACTAGCGGGAGAAGAGACCCAGTACTTC.

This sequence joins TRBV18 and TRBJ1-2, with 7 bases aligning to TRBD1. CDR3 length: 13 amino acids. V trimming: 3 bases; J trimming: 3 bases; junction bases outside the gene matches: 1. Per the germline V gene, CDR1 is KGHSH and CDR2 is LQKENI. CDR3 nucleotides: TGTGCCAGCTCACCTACAGGGGACTATGGCTACACCTTC. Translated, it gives CASSPTGDYGYTF.

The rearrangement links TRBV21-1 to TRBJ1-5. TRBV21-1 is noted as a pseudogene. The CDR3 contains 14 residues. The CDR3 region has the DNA TGTGCCAGCAGCAATTACCCGAGTTTTCAGCCCCAGCATTTT. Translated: CASSNYPSFQPQHF.

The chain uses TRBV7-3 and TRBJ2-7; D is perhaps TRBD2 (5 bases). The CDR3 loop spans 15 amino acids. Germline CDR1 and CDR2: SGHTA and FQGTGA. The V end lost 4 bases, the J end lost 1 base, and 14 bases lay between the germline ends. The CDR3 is CASSSQPGLSYEQYF. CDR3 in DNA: TGTGCCAGCAGCTCGCAACCGGGGTTATCCTACGAGCAGTACTTC.

The CDR3 DNA follows: TGCAGTGCGGAAAGCACAGATACGCAGTATTTT. It translates to CSAESTDTQYF. The chain has TRBV20-1 and TRBJ2-3, with D uncertain. Trimming removed 6 bases at V and 0 bases at J, with 4 bases between. Germline V lookup: CDR1 DFQATT, CDR2 SNEGSKA (reference sequence). The length of the CDR3 is 11 residues.

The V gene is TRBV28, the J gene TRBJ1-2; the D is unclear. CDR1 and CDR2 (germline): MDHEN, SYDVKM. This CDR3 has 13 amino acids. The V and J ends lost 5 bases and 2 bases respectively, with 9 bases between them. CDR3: CASSAGRNYGYTF. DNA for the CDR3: TGTGCCAGCAGTGCCGGTAGGAACTATGGCTACACCTTC.

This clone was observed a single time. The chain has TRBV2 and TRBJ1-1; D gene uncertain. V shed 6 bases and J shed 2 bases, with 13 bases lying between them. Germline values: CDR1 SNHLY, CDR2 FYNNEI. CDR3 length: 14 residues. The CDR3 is CASSYDLINTEAFF. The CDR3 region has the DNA TGTGCCAGCAGCTATGACTTAATTAACACTGAAGCTTTCTTT.